This T cell receptor (beta chain) was captured by sequencing in a study of blood T cells in healthy people across ages. The CDR3 totals 12 residues. Germline values: CDR1 DFQATT, CDR2 SNEGSKA (reference sequence). Trimming stripped 5 bases from V and 3 bases from J, with 8 bases between. Ranging in age from roughly 6 to 95, the donors were healthy Caucasian individuals from Russia. Using a J-beta primer mix together with a sample-barcoded 5' primer, a second PCR was run for roughly 6 to 11 cycles. Every molecule of cDNA carried a tag from a template-switch adaptor with 12 random nucleotides. Paired-end reads containing CDR3 totaled no fewer than 3 million for each sample. TCRdb reprocessed the 5' RACE reads with MiXCR, giving one entry per CDR3 protein. The data show approximately 730,000 distinct CDR3 sequences, with about 55% seen just once and about two fifths held by the top ten.

The sequenced material came from blood. The V gene is TRBV20-1, the J gene TRBJ1-5; D ambiguous. This clonotype was obtained from a man at least 80 years old in good health. The CDR3 DNA follows: TGCAGTGCTTACAATACCAATCAGCCCCAGCATTTT. Amino acid sequence: CSAYNTNQPQHF.